Listed below are T cell receptor beta chains from one sample, sequenced in a study of OX40 agonist ivuxolimab in advanced cancers. Only in-frame clones appear in the TCRdb table, and some are missing; sequencing was by immunoSEQ multiplex PCR. This table has roughly 13,000 clones, 75% to 85% appearing once. The source material was CD4+ or CD8+ T cells sorted from blood, sampled in a trial of the OX40 agonist ivuxolimab. These receptors were obtained from an adult with an advanced solid tumor such as melanoma, head and neck, liver or kidney cancer. Each CDR3 is given with its conserved first and last residue. The D gene is left open where the match is weak. Not all rows give a size; the values are once, few, many and, for expanded clones, a class.

TRBJ2-5 TRBV4-3 . TRBD1 TGCGCCAGCAGCCAAGATATGGACAGGATCTACTTC CASSQDMDRIYF
TRBJ2-7 TRBV6-6 . TRBD2 TGTGCCAGCAGTCCTAGCGGGATGTACGAGCAGTACTTC CASSPSGMYEQYF
TRBJ1-1 TRBV7-8 once . TGTGCCAGCACCCCTATTTCAACGGCGGGTACTGAAGCTTTCTTT CASTPISTAGTEAFF
TRBJ2-3 TRBV12-5 . TRBD2 TGTGCTAGTGGTTTGCGACTAGCGGAAAGGTCCGCAGATACGCAGTATTTT CASGLRLAERSADTQYF
TRBJ2-7 TRBV6-5 . . TGTGCCAGCAGTTACGGGGGGGCTGGGGAGCAGTACTTC CASSYGGAGEQYF
TRBJ1-1 TRBV28 . . TGTGCCAGCTCGTGGTGGGGCACTGAAGCTTTCTTT CASSWWGTEAFF
TRBJ2-6 TRBV4-1 once . TGCGCCAGCATGAGCTCTGGGGCCAACGTCCTGACTTTC CASMSSGANVLTF
TRBJ2-5 TRBV5-6 . . TGTGCCAGCAACGAGCCCGGGGTGGAGACCCAGTACTTC CASNEPGVETQYF
TRBJ2-5 TRBV28 . TRBD1 TGTGCCAGTATAGCAGGGGGCCAAGAGACCCAGTACTTC CASIAGGQETQYF
TRBJ2-1 TRBV9 . . TGTGCCAGCAGCGTAGGTGGAGCGGGCTCCTACAATGAGCAGTTCTTC CASSVGGAGSYNEQFF
TRBJ2-7 TRBV7-9 once . TGTGCCACGGGCGAGCAGTACTTC CATGEQYF
TRBJ2-3 TRBV28 . TRBD2 TGTGCCAGCAGTTCGGGGGGGGGTTCGTATACGCAGTATTTT CASSSGGGSYTQYF
TRBJ2-1 TRBV6-1 . . TGTGCCAGCAACCAGCTGTCCTACAATGAGCAGTTCTTC CASNQLSYNEQFF
TRBJ2-3 TRBV9 once TRBD2 TGTGCCAGCAAACCTAGCGGGGGCACAGATACGCAGTATTTT CASKPSGGTDTQYF
TRBJ2-1 TRBV7-9 . . TGTGCCAGCAGCCCGGTCCCGGCGGAGGTCAATGAGCAGTTCTTC CASSPVPAEVNEQFF
TRBJ2-2 TRBV7-6 . . TGTGCCAGCAGCTTAAGCGGCGGGGAGCTGTTTTTT CASSLSGGELFF
TRBJ2-3 TRBV4-1 . . TGCGCCAGCAGCCAAGGTTGGCAGCGCGGCACAGATACGCAGTATTTT CASSQGWQRGTDTQYF
TRBJ2-7 TRBV10-3 . . TGTGCCATCAGGAGGGGTTCAGGTCACGAGCAGTACTTC CAIRRGSGHEQYF
TRBJ2-3 TRBV9 . TRBD1 TGTGCCAGCAGCAAAGAGGGGGCCACAGATACGCAGTATTTT CASSKEGATDTQYF
TRBJ1-1 TRBV25-1 . . TGTGCCAGCAGTGAATTATTAGGGGAAACTGAAGCTTTCTTT CASSELLGETEAFF
TRBJ1-4 TRBV27 . . TGTGCCAGCAGTTTTGAGGGTGAGGAAAAACTGTTTTTT CASSFEGEEKLFF
TRBJ2-1 TRBV6-6 medium-sized . TGTGCCAGCAGTCGACCTTACAATGAGCAGTTCTTC CASSRPYNEQFF
TRBJ1-4 TRBV7-9 . . TGTGCCAGCAGCGCCCCCGAAGGGTATTCTGAAAAACTGTTTTTT CASSAPEGYSEKLFF
TRBJ2-6 TRBV4-3 . TRBD1 TGCGCCAGCAGCCAATGGGGCGGGACAGGGTTCAGCTCTGGGGCCAACGTCCTGACTTTC CASSQWGGTGFSSGANVLTF
TRBJ2-7 TRBV6-1 . . TGTGCCAGCAGTCTGCGGGATACCCTTTACGAGCAGTACTTC CASSLRDTLYEQYF
TRBJ1-5 TRBV15 once . TGTGCCACCAGCAGCCACAGGGATCAGCCCCAGCATTTT CATSSHRDQPQHF
TRBJ2-1 TRBV28 once TRBD2 TGTGCCAGCAGCCCCCTCCTAGCGGGCATTTACAATGAGCAGTTCTTC CASSPLLAGIYNEQFF
TRBJ2-7 TRBV5-8 once TRBD2 TGTGCCAGCAGCGTCGGGATAGCGGGGGTCTCCTACGAGCAGTACTTC CASSVGIAGVSYEQYF
TRBJ2-5 TRBV4-1 . TRBD1 TGCGCCAGCAGCCAAGGACAGGGGGAGACCCAGTACTTC CASSQGQGETQYF
TRBJ2-7 TRBV5-6 . TRBD1 TGTGCCAGCAGCTTGCTTGGGACAGCGTTGGAGTACGAGCAGTACTTC CASSLLGTALEYEQYF
TRBJ2-7 TRBV19 . TRBD1 TGTGCCAGTACTATTACGGGACAGAGCTACGAGCAGTACTTC CASTITGQSYEQYF
TRBJ2-7 TRBV5-4 . TRBD1 TGTGCCAGCAGCCGACAAAGGACAGGATCCTACGAGCAGTACTTC CASSRQRTGSYEQYF
TRBJ1-2 TRBV4-2 . . TGTGCCAGCAGCCAAGGGGATAACTATGGCTACACCTTC CASSQGDNYGYTF
TRBJ2-1 TRBV30 . . TGTGCCTGGTGGGCTGGGGGTGAGCAGTTCTTC CAWWAGGEQFF
TRBJ1-5 TRBV28 . TRBD1 TGTGCCAGCAGGACCGGGACAGGTTATAGCAATCAGCCCCAGCATTTT CASRTGTGYSNQPQHF
TRBJ2-1 TRBV7-6 . TRBD2 TGTGCCAGCAGCTTAGGGGACCTAGCGGGAGGCTACAATGAGCAGTTCTTC CASSLGDLAGGYNEQFF
TRBJ2-7 TRBV7-8 . TRBD1 TGTGCCAGCAGCTTGGACAGGGGGCCCTACGAGCAGTACTTC CASSLDRGPYEQYF
TRBJ2-7 TRBV2 . TRBD2 TGTGCCAGCAGTGAACTAGCGGGGCCCTACGAGCAGTACTTC CASSELAGPYEQYF
TRBJ2-7 TRBV6-6 . . TGTGCCAGCAGCTACGACAGACCCTACGAGCAGTACTTC CASSYDRPYEQYF
TRBJ2-1 TRBV4-2 few TRBD2 TGTGCCAGCAGTCAAACGACTAGCCCTTACAATGAGCAGTTCTTC CASSQTTSPYNEQFF
TRBJ2-7 TRBV6-6 . . TGTGCCAGCAGTTCGACACCAGCCTACGAGCAGTACTTC CASSSTPAYEQYF
TRBJ2-2 TRBV19 . . TGTGCCAGTACGGTCTTGCTGAACACCGGGGAGCTGTTTTTT CASTVLLNTGELFF
TRBJ1-1 TRBV29-1 . . TGCAGCGTTGTAGGGGGATTCGGGACTGAAGCTTTCTTT CSVVGGFGTEAFF
TRBJ2-1 TRBV7-9 . TRBD2 TGTGCCAGCAGCCCGCCCCTAAGCGGGGGGACGTTCTTC CASSPPLSGGTFF
TRBJ1-5 TRBV27 . TRBD1 TGTGCCAGCAGTTTAGGGTCAGGGGGCGGCCAGCCCCAGCATTTT CASSLGSGGGQPQHF
TRBJ1-5 TRBV2 . . TGTGCCAGCAGTGAAAATAGCAATCAGCCCCAGCATTTT CASSENSNQPQHF
TRBJ2-2 TRBV9 . . TGTGCCAGCAGCCCATCTTTGGGGGAGCTGTTTTTT CASSPSLGELFF
TRBJ1-3 TRBV28 . TRBD1 TGTGCCAGCAGTCTCAACAGGGGCTCTGGAAACACCATATATTTT CASSLNRGSGNTIYF
TRBJ2-2 TRBV7-9 . TRBD2 TGTGCCAGCAGCCCCTATAGCGGGAGGGCCGGGGAGCTGTTTTTT CASSPYSGRAGELFF
TRBJ1-4 TRBV6-9 . . TGTGCCAGCAGTTATTCCTACGGGACTAATGAAAAACTGTTTTTT CASSYSYGTNEKLFF
TRBJ2-7 TRBV5-1 . . TGCGCCAGCAGCTTGTCTCTCGGGCTGACTAGTGAGGGGGAGCAGTACTTC CASSLSLGLTSEGEQYF
TRBJ1-3 TRBV7-3 . . TGTGCCAGCACCTTAGCGGCGGGATCCTCTGGAAACACCATATATTTT CASTLAAGSSGNTIYF
TRBJ2-6 TRBV18 . . TGTGCCAGCTCAGAAGCGTCGGACATTTACAGTCGGGCCAACGTCCTGACTTTC CASSEASDIYSRANVLTF
TRBJ1-1 TRBV7-3 . . TGTGCCAGCAGCTTGCCGGGGGGAAACACTGAAGCTTTCTTT CASSLPGGNTEAFF
TRBJ2-1 TRBV7-3 . TRBD1 TGTGCCAGCAGCGTCGGACAGGGCACCTACAATGAGCAGTTCTTC CASSVGQGTYNEQFF
TRBJ2-6 TRBV27 . . TGTGCCAGCAGTTTATTAGGTGGGGCCAACGTCCTGACTTTC CASSLLGGANVLTF
TRBJ2-4 TRBV4-2 . . TGTGCCAGCAGCCAAGGCCCTTTGCGGGCCCTAGCCAAAAACATTCAGTACTTC CASSQGPLRALAKNIQYF
TRBJ2-3 TRBV9 once TRBD2 TGTGCCAGCAGCGCCGCGACTAGCGGCACAGATACGCAGTATTTT CASSAATSGTDTQYF
TRBJ2-7 TRBV9 . TRBD1 TGTGCCAGCAGCCAGGGGACAGGGGTATTCGAGCAGTACTTC CASSQGTGVFEQYF
TRBJ2-5 TRBV7-8 . . TGTGCCAGCGGAGACAACCCCCTTTACTTC CASGDNPLYF